The entry below gives a single T cell receptor beta chain sequence along with its context. Clones were read by immunoSEQ multiplex PCR, and TCRdb kept only the in-frame ones, dropping some. The sample has around 68,000 clones; over 75% are singletons. The data are from a study of identifying expanded T cells in peripheral blood. This CDR3 has 16 amino acids. Germline assignment: CDR1 SGHVS and CDR2 FNYEAQ. Germline trimming cut 5 bases from V and 1 base from J; bases unmatched to any gene: 6. This receptor was taken from a person aged 18-70 years in good health. The chain combines TRBV7-6 with TRBJ2-1; 9 positions agree with TRBD2. Sequencing was carried out using blood. The CDR3 DNA is TGTGCCAGCAGCCCAAGACTAGCGGATTCCTACAATGAGCAGTTCTTC. Amino acids: CASSPRLADSYNEQFF.